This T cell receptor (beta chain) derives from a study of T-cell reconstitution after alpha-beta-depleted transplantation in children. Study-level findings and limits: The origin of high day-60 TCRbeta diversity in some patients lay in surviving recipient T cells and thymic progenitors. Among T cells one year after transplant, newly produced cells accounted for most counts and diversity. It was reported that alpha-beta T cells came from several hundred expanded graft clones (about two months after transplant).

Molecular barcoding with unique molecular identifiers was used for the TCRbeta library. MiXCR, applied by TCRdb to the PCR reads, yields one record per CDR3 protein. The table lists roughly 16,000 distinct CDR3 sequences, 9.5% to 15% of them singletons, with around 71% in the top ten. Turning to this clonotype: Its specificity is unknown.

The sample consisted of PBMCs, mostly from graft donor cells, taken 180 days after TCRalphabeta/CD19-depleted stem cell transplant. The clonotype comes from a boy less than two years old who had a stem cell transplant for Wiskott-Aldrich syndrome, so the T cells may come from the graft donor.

CDR3 bases: TGTGCCAGTAGTATAACTGACGGTCGGGAGACCCAGTACTTC. This codes for CASSITDGRETQYF. The J gene is TRBJ2-5, the V gene TRBV19, with D uncertain. CDR3 length equals 14 residues. Per the germline V gene, CDR1 is LNHDA and CDR2 is SQIVND (reference sequence). Between the trimmed V and J ends, which lost 2 bases and 5 bases, there was a span of 12 bases.